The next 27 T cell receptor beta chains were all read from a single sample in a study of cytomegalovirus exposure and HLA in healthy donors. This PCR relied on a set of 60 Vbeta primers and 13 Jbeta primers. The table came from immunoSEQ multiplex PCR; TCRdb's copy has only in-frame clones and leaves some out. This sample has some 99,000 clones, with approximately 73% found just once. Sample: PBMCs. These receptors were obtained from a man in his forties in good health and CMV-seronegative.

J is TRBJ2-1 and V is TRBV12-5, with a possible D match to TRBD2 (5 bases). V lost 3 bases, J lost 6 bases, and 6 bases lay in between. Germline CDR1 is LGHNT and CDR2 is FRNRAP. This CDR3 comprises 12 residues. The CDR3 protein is CASGFEGNEQFF. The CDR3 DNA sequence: TGTGCTAGTGGTTTTGAGGGCAATGAGCAGTTCTTC.

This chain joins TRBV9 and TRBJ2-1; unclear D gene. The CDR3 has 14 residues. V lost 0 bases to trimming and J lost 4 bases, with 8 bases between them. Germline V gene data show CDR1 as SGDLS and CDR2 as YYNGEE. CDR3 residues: CASSVATRYNEQFF. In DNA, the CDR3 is TGTGCCAGCAGCGTAGCGACGAGGTACAATGAGCAGTTCTTC.

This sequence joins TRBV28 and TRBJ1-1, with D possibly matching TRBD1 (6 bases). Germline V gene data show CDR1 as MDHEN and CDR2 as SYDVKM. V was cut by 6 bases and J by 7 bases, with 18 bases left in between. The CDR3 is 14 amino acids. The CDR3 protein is CASSLQGALVEAFF. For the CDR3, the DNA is TGTGCCAGCAGCTTACAGGGTGCCCTCGTTGAAGCTTTCTTT.

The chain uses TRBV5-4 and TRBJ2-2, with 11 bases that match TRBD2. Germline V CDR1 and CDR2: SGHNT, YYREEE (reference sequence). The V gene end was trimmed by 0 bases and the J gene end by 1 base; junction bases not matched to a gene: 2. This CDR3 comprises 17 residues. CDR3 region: CASSLAGLAGNTGELFF. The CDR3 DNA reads TGTGCCAGCAGCTTGGCCGGACTAGCGGGGAACACCGGGGAGCTGTTTTTT.

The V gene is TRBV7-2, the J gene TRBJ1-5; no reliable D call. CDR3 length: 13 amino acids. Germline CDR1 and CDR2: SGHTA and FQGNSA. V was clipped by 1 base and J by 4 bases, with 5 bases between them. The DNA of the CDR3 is TGTGCCAGCAGCTTAGTCCCTAATCAGCCCCAGCATTTT. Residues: CASSLVPNQPQHF.

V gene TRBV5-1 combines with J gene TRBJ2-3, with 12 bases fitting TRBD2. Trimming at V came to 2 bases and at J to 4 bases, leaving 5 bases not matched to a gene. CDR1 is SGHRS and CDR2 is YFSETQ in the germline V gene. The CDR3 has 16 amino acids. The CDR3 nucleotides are TGCGCCAGCAGCTTTACTAGCGGGGGGACAGCAGATACGCAGTATTTT. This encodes CASSFTSGGTADTQYF.

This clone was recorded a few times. The CDR3 nucleotides are TGTGCCAGCAGTTTACAAAGGGGACTCAATCAGCCCCAGCATTTT. Its protein product is CASSLQRGLNQPQHF. V is TRBV27 and J is TRBJ1-5; tentatively, D is TRBD1 (5 bases). CDR1 and CDR2 (germline): MNHEY, SMNVEV (reference sequence). There are 15 residues in the CDR3. The V and J ends lost 2 bases and 3 bases respectively, with 11 bases between them.

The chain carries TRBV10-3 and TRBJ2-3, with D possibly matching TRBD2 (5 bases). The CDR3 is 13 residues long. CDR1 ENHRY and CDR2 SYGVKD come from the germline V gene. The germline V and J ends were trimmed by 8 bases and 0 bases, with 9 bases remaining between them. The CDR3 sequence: CAIGLGSTDTQYF. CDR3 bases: TGTGCCATCGGACTGGGAAGCACAGATACGCAGTATTTT.

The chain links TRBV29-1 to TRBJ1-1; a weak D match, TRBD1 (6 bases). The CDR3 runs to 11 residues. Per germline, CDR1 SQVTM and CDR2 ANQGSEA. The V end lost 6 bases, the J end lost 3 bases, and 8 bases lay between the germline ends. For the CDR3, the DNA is TGCAGCGTCAGGGGCTACACTGAAGCTTTCTTT. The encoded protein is CSVRGYTEAFF.

The CDR3 DNA reads TGTGCCAGCAGCTTGCAGGGGTCGAGTGAAGCTTTCTTT. It encodes CASSLQGSSEAFF. The chain carries TRBV11-3 and TRBJ1-1; D is perhaps TRBD1 (6 bases). Looked up from germline, CDR1 is SGHNT and CDR2 is YENEEA. CDR3 length: 13 residues. The V end was cut by 3 bases, the J end by 7 bases, with 12 bases between.

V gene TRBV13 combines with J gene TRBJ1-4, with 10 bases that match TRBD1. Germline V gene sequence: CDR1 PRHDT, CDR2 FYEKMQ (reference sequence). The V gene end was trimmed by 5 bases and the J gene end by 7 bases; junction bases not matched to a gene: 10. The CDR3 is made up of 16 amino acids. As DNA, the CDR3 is TGTGCCAGCAGCCCCCAGGGGGACAGGGGCGGTGAAAAACTGTTTTTT. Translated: CASSPQGDRGGEKLFF.

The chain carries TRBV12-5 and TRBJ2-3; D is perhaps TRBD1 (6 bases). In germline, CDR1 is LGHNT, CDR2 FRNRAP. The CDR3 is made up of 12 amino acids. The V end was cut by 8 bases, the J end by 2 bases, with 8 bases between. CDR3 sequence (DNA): TGTGCTAGTCAGGGGACCACAGATACGCAGTATTTT. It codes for CASQGTTDTQYF.

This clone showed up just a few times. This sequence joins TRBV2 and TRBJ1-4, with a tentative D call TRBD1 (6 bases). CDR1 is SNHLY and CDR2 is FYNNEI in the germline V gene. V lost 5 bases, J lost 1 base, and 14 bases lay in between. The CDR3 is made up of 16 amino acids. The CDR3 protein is CASSTYRVGTNEKLFF. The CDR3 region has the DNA TGTGCCAGCAGTACCTACAGGGTTGGAACTAATGAAAAACTGTTTTTT. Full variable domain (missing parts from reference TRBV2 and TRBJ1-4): EPEVTQTPSHQVTQMGQEVILRCVPISNHLYFYWYRQILGQKVEFLVSFYNNEISEKSEIFDDQFSVERPDGSNFTLKIRSTKLEDSAMYFCASSTYRVGTNEKLFFGSGTQLSVL.

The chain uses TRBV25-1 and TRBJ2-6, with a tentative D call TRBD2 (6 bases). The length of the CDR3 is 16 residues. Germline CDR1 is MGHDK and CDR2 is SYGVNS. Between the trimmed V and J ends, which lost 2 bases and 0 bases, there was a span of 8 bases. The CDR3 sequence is CASSEGGSSGANVLTF. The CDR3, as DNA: TGTGCCAGCAGTGAAGGAGGGAGCTCTGGGGCCAACGTCCTGACTTTC.

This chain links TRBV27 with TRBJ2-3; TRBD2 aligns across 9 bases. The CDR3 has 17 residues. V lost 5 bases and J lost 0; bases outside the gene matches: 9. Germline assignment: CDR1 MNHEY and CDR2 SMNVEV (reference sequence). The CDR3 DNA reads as TGTGCCAGCAGTCCCCTAGCGGGGTTCCCTAGCACAGATACGCAGTATTTT. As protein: CASSPLAGFPSTDTQYF.

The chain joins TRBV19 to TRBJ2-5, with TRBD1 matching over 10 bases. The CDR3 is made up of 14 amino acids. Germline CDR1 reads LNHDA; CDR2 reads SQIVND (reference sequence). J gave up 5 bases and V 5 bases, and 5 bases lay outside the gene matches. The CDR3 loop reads CASSSGTGAETQYF. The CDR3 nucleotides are TGTGCCAGTAGTTCCGGGACAGGGGCCGAGACCCAGTACTTC.

The CDR3 sequence: CASSTRLAGYEQYF. The CDR3 nucleotides are TGTGCCAGCAGCACCCGACTAGCGGGTTACGAGCAGTACTTC. The chain joins TRBV13 to TRBJ2-7; 10 bases line up with TRBD2. Unmatched junction bases numbered 5, after V lost 5 bases and J lost 4 bases. Germline CDR1 PRHDT, CDR2 FYEKMQ (reference sequence). This CDR3 region has 14 residues.

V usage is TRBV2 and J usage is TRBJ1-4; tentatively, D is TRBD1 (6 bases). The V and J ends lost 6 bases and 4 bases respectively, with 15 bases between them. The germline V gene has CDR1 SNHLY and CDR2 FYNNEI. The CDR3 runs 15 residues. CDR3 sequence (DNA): TGTGCCAGCAGCCCTACGGGGGGCAGTAATGAAAAACTGTTTTTT. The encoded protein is CASSPTGGSNEKLFF.

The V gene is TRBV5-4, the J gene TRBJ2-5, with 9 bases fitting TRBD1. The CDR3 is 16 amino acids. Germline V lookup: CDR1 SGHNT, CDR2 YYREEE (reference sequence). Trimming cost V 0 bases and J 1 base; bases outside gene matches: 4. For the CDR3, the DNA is TGTGCCAGCAGCTTGGGGTCGGGACAGGGCCAAGAGACCCAGTACTTC. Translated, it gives CASSLGSGQGQETQYF.

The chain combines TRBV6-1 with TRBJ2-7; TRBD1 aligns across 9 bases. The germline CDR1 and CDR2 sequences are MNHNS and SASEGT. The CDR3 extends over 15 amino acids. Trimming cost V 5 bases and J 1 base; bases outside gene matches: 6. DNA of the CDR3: TGTGCCAGCAGTCCAGGGACAGGGTTATCCTACGAGCAGTACTTC. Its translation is CASSPGTGLSYEQYF.

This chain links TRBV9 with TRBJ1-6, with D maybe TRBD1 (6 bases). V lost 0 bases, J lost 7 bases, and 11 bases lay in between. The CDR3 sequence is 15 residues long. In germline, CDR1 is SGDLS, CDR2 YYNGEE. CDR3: CASSVDPTGNSPLHF. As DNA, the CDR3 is TGTGCCAGCAGCGTAGACCCGACAGGAAATTCACCCCTCCACTTT.

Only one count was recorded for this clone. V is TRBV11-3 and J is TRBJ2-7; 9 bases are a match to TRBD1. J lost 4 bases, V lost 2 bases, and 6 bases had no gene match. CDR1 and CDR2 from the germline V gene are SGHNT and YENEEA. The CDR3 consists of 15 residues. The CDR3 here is CASSLQTGGTYEQYF. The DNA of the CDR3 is TGTGCCAGCAGCTTACAGACAGGGGGGACGTACGAGCAGTACTTC. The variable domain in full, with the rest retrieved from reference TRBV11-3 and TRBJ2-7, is EAGVVQSPRYKIIEKKQPVAFWCNPISGHNTLYWYLQNLGQGPELLIRYENEEAVDDSQLPKDRFSAERLKGVDSTLKIQPAELGDSAVYLCASSLQTGGTYEQYFGPGTRLTVT.

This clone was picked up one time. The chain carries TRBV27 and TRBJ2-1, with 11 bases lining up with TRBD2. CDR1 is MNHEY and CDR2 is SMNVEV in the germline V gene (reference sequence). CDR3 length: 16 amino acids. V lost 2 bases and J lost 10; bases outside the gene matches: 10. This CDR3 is CASSLLAGGRGGEQFF. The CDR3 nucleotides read TGTGCCAGCAGTTTACTAGCGGGGGGCCGGGGGGGAGAGCAGTTCTTC.

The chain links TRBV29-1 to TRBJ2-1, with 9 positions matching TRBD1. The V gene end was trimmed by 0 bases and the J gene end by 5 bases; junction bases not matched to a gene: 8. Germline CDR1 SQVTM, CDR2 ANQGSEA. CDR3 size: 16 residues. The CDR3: CSVEDRNRGRDNEQFF. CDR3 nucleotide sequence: TGCAGCGTTGAAGATCGGAACAGGGGGCGAGACAATGAGCAGTTCTTC.

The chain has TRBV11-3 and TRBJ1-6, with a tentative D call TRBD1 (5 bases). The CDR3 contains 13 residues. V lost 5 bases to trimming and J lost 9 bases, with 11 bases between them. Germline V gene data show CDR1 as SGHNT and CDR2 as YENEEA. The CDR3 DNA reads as TGTGCCAGCAGCCATGACGGGGGTTCACCCCTCCACTTT. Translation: CASSHDGGSPLHF.

CDR3 DNA: TGTGCCAGCAGCTTAGCGGGGCCCGCTACGGAGACCCAGTACTTC. This codes for CASSLAGPATETQYF. The gene calls are TRBV7-8 and TRBJ2-5; weak D call: TRBD1 (5 bases). CDR1 is SGHVS and CDR2 is FQNEAQ in the germline V gene. This CDR3 region has 15 residues. Trimming left V 0 bases short and J 5 bases short, with 13 bases between.

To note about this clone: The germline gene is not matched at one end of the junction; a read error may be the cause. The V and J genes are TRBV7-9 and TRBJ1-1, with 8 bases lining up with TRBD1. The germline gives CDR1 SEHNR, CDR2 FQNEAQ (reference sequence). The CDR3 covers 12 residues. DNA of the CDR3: TGTTCCAGCAGCGCCAGACAGGGGACGACTTTCTTT. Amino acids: CSSSARQGTTFF.